This T cell receptor beta chain emerged from a study of T cells after yellow fever vaccination. About the research overall: Low-cell-number fractions were prepared with SMART-Seq v4 Ultra Low Input. Study-wide results and caveats: Peaking on day 5 versus 15, the secondary response was faster but weaker. Clones from primary vaccination mostly reappeared after the booster (around 96% CD4, less than 90% CD8).

Germline V gene sequence: CDR1 WNHNN, CDR2 SYGVQD (reference sequence). Trimming took off 2 bases at V and 2 bases at J, with 10 bases between the two ends. CDR3 length equals 15 residues. The 5'RACE template-switching step produced TCR cDNA and added a universal primer site and UMIs. From the 5' RACE reads, TCRdb called clonotypes with MiXCR, one entry per CDR3 protein. The profile shows around 340,000 distinct CDR3 sequences, under 15% of them singletons. In the case of this clonotype: Its antigen remains unknown.

The sample here was CD4+ T cells sorted from PBMCs, taken 15 days after the yellow fever booster vaccination. The receptor comes from a man aged 18 to 30 who received the YFV17D yellow fever vaccine. The chain carries TRBV10-1 and TRBJ2-1; a weak D match, TRBD2 (5 bases). CDR3 DNA sequence: TGCGCCAGCAGTGAGATGGCGGGCGCCTACAATGAGCAGTTCTTC. Its protein product is CASSEMAGAYNEQFF.